The 23 T cell receptor beta chains below all came from one sample that was sequenced in a study of control samples from healthy donors and cancer patients. Sequencing used immunoSEQ multiplex PCR; TCRdb keeps in-frame clones, though not all of them. This sample carries approximately 82,000 clones, around 87% of them seen once, and the ten largest clones take over 15%. The sequenced sample consisted of blood. Every receptor here comes from a man in his fifties in good health.

This chain links TRBV2 with TRBJ2-4, with 7 bases matching TRBD1. With 6 bases clipped from V and 3 bases from J, the junction kept 8 bases outside the gene matches. The CDR3 is made up of 15 amino acids. In germline, CDR1 is SNHLY, CDR2 FYNNEI. Here the CDR3 reads CASSPQGYDKNIQYF. The CDR3 nucleotides are TGTGCCAGCAGCCCACAGGGGTATGACAAAAACATTCAGTACTTC.

This clone was observed a few times. Other DNA sequences in this specimen translate into the identical CDR3. The chain carries TRBV28 and TRBJ1-5, with 7 bases aligning to TRBD1. CDR1 is MDHEN, CDR2 SYDVKM, per germline. With 4 bases clipped from V and 2 bases from J, the junction kept 5 bases outside the gene matches. CDR3 length equals 15 residues. The CDR3 is CASSSAGGGNQPQHF. CDR3 in DNA: TGTGCCAGCAGTTCGGCAGGGGGGGGCAATCAGCCCCAGCATTTT.

This chain connects TRBV24-1 to TRBJ2-5; weak D call: TRBD2 (6 bases). V lost 3 bases to trimming and J lost 7 bases, with 14 bases between them. Per germline, CDR1 KGHDR and CDR2 SFDVKD. The CDR3 spans 14 residues. The CDR3 nucleotides read TGTGCCACCAGTGATCCCGGGGAGGAGGGGACCCAGTACTTC. Translated, it gives CATSDPGEEGTQYF.

Within the sample, this clone is medium-sized. V is TRBV4-3 and J is TRBJ2-3, with D unclear. The length of the CDR3 is 16 residues. Trimming pared 0 bases from V and 1 base from J, leaving 11 bases between. CDR1 and CDR2 from the germline V gene are LGHNA and YSLEER. For the CDR3, the DNA is TGCGCCAGCAGCCAAGACTACCTCCCCGGCACAGATACGCAGTATTTT. Translation: CASSQDYLPGTDTQYF.

V and J are TRBV20-1 and TRBJ1-1; D not resolved. The CDR3 totals 11 residues. Per germline, CDR1 DFQATT and CDR2 SNEGSKA (reference sequence). The V gene lost 4 bases and the J gene lost 5 bases, with 8 bases spanning the gap. CDR3 protein: CSANDITEAFF. The CDR3 coding sequence is TGCAGTGCTAACGACATTACTGAAGCTTTCTTT.

This chain links TRBV9 with TRBJ1-2, with D possibly being TRBD1 (6 bases). CDR1 and CDR2 from the germline V gene are SGDLS and YYNGEE. Trimming cost V 4 bases and J 4 bases, with 14 bases left between them. The length of the CDR3 is 14 residues. The CDR3 loop reads CASSTIGQRYGYTF. The CDR3 region has the DNA TGTGCCAGCAGCACGATCGGACAGCGCTATGGCTACACCTTC.

The chain is built from TRBV15 and TRBJ2-4; possible D gene TRBD2, 5 bases. Germline values: CDR1 LNHNV, CDR2 YYDKDF (reference sequence). This CDR3 spans 15 amino acids. V was trimmed by 3 bases and J by 6 bases, leaving 15 bases between them. For the CDR3, the DNA is TGTGCCACCAGCAGTGGAGAGAGCGGATTAAACATTCAGTACTTC. Translated: CATSSGESGLNIQYF.

V usage is TRBV27 and J usage is TRBJ1-6; TRBD1 matches at 7 bases. The trim removed 5 bases at V and 8 bases at J, leaving 12 bases unmatched. The CDR3 totals 16 residues. Per the germline V gene, CDR1 is MNHEY and CDR2 is SMNVEV (reference sequence). The CDR3 coding sequence is TGTGCCAGCAGTGTGGGATGGACAGGCTCAGATTCACCCCTCCACTTT. Amino acid sequence: CASSVGWTGSDSPLHF.

V is TRBV18 and J is TRBJ1-1; D gene unclear. Trimming shortened V by 3 bases and J by 1 base, and 6 bases separated the two germline ends. CDR1 and CDR2 (germline): KGHSH, LQKENI. The CDR3 runs 13 residues. DNA for the CDR3: TGTGCCAGCTCACCGGAGAGGAACACTGAAGCTTTCTTT. This translates into CASSPERNTEAFF. Using reference TRBV18 and TRBJ1-1 for the parts outside the CDR3, the full variable domain is NAGVMQNPRHLVRRRGQEARLRCSPMKGHSHVYWYRQLPEEGLKFMVYLQKENIIDESGMPKERFSAEFPKEGPSILRIQQVVRGDSAAYFCASSPERNTEAFFGQGTRLTVV.

The V call is TRBV5-1, the J call TRBJ2-3; TRBD2 matches 8 bases. The CDR3 spans 15 residues. Trimming cost V 7 bases and J 3 bases; bases outside gene matches: 10. Germline CDR1 SGHRS, CDR2 YFSETQ. In nucleotides, the CDR3 is TGCGCCAGCGGGCGCGGGGGGCTGGAGACAGATACGCAGTATTTT. Protein: CASGRGGLETDTQYF. Complete variable domain (other parts from reference TRBV5-1 and TRBJ2-3): KAGVTQTPRYLIKTRGQQVTLSCSPISGHRSVSWYQQTPGQGLQFLFEYFSETQRNKGNFPGRFSGRQFSNSRSEMNVSTLELGDSALYLCASGRGGLETDTQYFGPGTRLTVL.

The chain recombines TRBV6-5 with TRBJ2-7, with D unclear. This CDR3 is 15 amino acids long. Trimming removed 4 bases at V and 2 bases at J, with 15 bases between. Per the germline V gene, CDR1 is MNHEY and CDR2 is SVGAGI. The CDR3 DNA reads as TGTGCCAGCAGTTTTCACCGAGGTCGAGCCTACGAGCAGTACTTC. It encodes CASSFHRGRAYEQYF.

The chain carries TRBV6-2 or TRBV6-3 and TRBJ2-7; D is undetermined. V was cut by 2 bases and J by 4 bases, with 12 bases left in between. This CDR3 spans 14 amino acids. Germline lookup yields CDR1 MNHEY and CDR2 SVGEGT. In nucleotides, the CDR3 is TGTGCCAGCAGTTACGGTAGACCGGAGTACGAGCAGTACGTC. Translated: CASSYGRPEYEQYV.

This rearrangement joins TRBV7-6 to TRBJ2-2; 8 nucleotides align to TRBD1. The CDR3 runs to 16 residues. Germline lookup yields CDR1 SGHVS and CDR2 FNYEAQ. V lost 5 bases, J lost 4 bases, and 9 bases stayed unmatched. The CDR3 is CASSPRDRLSTGELFF. The CDR3 coding sequence is TGTGCCAGCAGCCCCCGGGACAGGCTTAGCACCGGGGAGCTGTTTTTT.

The V gene is TRBV30, the J gene TRBJ1-1; D not resolved. The V and J ends lost 3 bases and 11 bases respectively, with 19 bases between them. The CDR3 sequence is 13 residues long. The germline V gene has CDR1 GTSNPN and CDR2 SVGIG (reference sequence). In DNA form, the CDR3 reads TGTGCCTGGAGCGATTCCGGGCCTTGGAGGGCTTTCTTT. This encodes CAWSDSGPWRAFF.

The V gene is TRBV5-1, the J gene TRBJ2-1; tentatively, D is TRBD2 (5 bases). The CDR3 sequence is 13 residues long. The V gene's germline CDR1 is SGHRS and CDR2 YFSETQ. V dropped 5 bases and J dropped 2 bases, with 8 bases sitting between them. The CDR3 protein is CASRLDTYNEQFF. CDR3 coding DNA: TGCGCCAGCAGACTAGACACCTACAATGAGCAGTTCTTC.

This chain links TRBV6-5 with TRBJ1-2, with D tentatively TRBD1 (6 bases). Per germline, CDR1 MNHEY and CDR2 SVGAGI. The CDR3 loop spans 15 amino acids. Trimming left V 5 bases short and J 4 bases short, with 17 bases between. In DNA form, the CDR3 reads TGTGCCAGCAGTCAACTCCCAGGGGCGGGCTATGGCTACACCTTC. Translated: CASSQLPGAGYGYTF.

This clone occurred once. This chain connects TRBV5-1 to TRBJ2-7; a weak D match, TRBD2 (5 bases). The CDR3 extends over 14 amino acids. The V end lost 4 bases, the J end lost 7 bases, and 18 bases lay between the germline ends. Germline lookup yields CDR1 SGHRS and CDR2 YFSETQ. The CDR3 region is CASSPTVGSEEQYV. The CDR3 DNA sequence: TGCGCCAGCAGCCCTACGGTGGGTAGCGAGGAGCAGTACGTC.

This chain connects TRBV20-1 to TRBJ2-3; D gene unclear. Germline assignment: CDR1 DFQATT and CDR2 SNEGSKA (reference sequence). The CDR3 loop spans 11 amino acids. Trimming stripped 3 bases from V and 8 bases from J, with 9 bases between. The CDR3 loop reads CSARPSGTQYF. The CDR3 nucleotides are TGCAGTGCTAGGCCCTCCGGTACGCAGTATTTT.

This sequence joins TRBV5-1 and TRBJ2-7, with a weak D call TRBD2 (6 bases). The germline V gene has CDR1 SGHRS and CDR2 YFSETQ. The CDR3 spans 16 residues. V lost 1 base to trimming and J lost 6 bases, with 20 bases between them. The CDR3 DNA sequence: TGCGCCAGCAGCTTGACCCTAAGTGGAGGGCTCGGCGAGCAGTACTTC. Protein product: CASSLTLSGGLGEQYF. Based on the CDR3 plus reference TRBV5-1 and TRBJ2-7, the full variable domain is KAGVTQTPRYLIKTRGQQVTLSCSPISGHRSVSWYQQTPGQGLQFLFEYFSETQRNKGNFPGRFSGRQFSNSRSEMNVSTLELGDSALYLCASSLTLSGGLGEQYFGPGTRLTVT.

V gene TRBV9 combines with J gene TRBJ1-1; no reliable D call. CDR1 and CDR2 from the germline V gene are SGDLS and YYNGEE. With 0 bases removed from V and 1 base from J, the gap between germline ends came to 7 bases. This CDR3 spans 14 amino acids. The CDR3 spells CASSVVVENTEAFF. CDR3 DNA sequence: TGTGCCAGCAGCGTAGTCGTCGAGAACACTGAAGCTTTCTTT.

This clone was recorded only once. The CDR3 region has the DNA TGTGCCAGCAGCTATTCGACAGGGGAGGGGACTGAAGCTTTCTTT. Its translation is CASSYSTGEGTEAFF. The V call is TRBV11-2, the J call TRBJ1-1; the match to TRBD1 covers 8 bases. The CDR3 is made up of 15 amino acids. After removal of 4 bases from V and 5 bases from J, the junction contained 9 bases not matched to a gene. The germline V gene encodes CDR1 SGHAT and CDR2 FQNNGV.

V is TRBV10-3 and J is TRBJ1-1; D remains unclear. V lost 3 bases to trimming and J lost 2 bases, with 7 bases between them. In germline, CDR1 is ENHRY, CDR2 SYGVKD. This CDR3 spans 13 amino acids. CDR3 loop: CAISDVGNTEAFF. CDR3 nucleotide sequence: TGTGCCATCAGTGACGTGGGAAACACTGAAGCTTTCTTT.

The chain has TRBV29-1 and TRBJ2-1; D ambiguous. V was shortened by 3 bases and J by 4 bases, with 4 bases between the two germline ends. The CDR3 sequence is 11 residues long. Germline V CDR1 and CDR2: SQVTM, ANQGSEA. The CDR3 loop reads CSVERYNEQFF. The DNA of the CDR3 is TGCAGCGTTGAGAGGTACAATGAGCAGTTCTTC.